This T cell receptor beta chain was sequenced for a study of early T cells in non-severe SARS-CoV-2 infection. General study points: Using VDJdb, the matching emphasized anti-spike CD8 responses while missing private and CD4 specificities.

Germline V gives CDR1 SGHAT, CDR2 FQNNGV. The germline V and J ends were trimmed by 4 bases and 11 bases, with 11 bases remaining between them. The CDR3 consists of 12 residues. Unique molecular identifiers tagged individual cDNA molecules. TCRdb re-derived calls from the 5' RACE reads in MiXCR, one entry per CDR3 protein. The sample contains 97,000 or so distinct CDR3 sequences, around 13% of which appear only once. As concerns this clonotype: Its antigen is not identified.

Specimen: whole blood. The clonotype originates from an adult who was a healthcare worker with PCR-confirmed SARS-CoV-2 infection or an uninfected control (not recorded which). V is TRBV11-2 and J is TRBJ1-4; no reliable D call. CDR3 sequence: CASSSPGGKLFF. The CDR3 DNA follows: TGTGCCAGCAGCTCCCCCGGTGGGAAACTGTTTTTT.